This TCR beta chain was obtained from a study of T cell responses to AZD1222 COVID-19 vaccine. Study background: Pooling covered second doses at about 4 or about 12 weeks. Study-wide findings and caveats: The span of vaccine-associated CD4 TCRs extended across spike, with dominance at 160-218 and 743-854. Clonal diversity may have been underestimated, and the donors were mostly white British, with more females than males. The number of AZD1222 recipients seropositive at baseline was only five or six.

This clone was observed once. Its cognate antigen is unknown. Profiled with immunoSEQ multiplex PCR; TCRdb holds only in-frame clones, not every one. In the table there are 95,000 to 100,000 clones, approximately 84% of which are singletons. The CDR3 has 22 residues. From germline, CDR1 is LGHDT and CDR2 YNNKEL (reference sequence). V trimming: 1 base; J trimming: 2 bases; junction bases outside the gene matches: 19. The specimen comprised peripheral blood, sampled on day 0 of AZD1222 vaccination. The chain couples TRBV3-1 (or the pseudogene TRBV3-2) to TRBJ2-6, with TRBD2 matching over 8 bases. The sequence was collected from an adult in good health. Here the CDR3 reads CASSQASVTSGGFQAGANVLTF. CDR3 DNA sequence: TGTGCCAGCAGCCAAGCTTCCGTTACTAGCGGAGGTTTTCAGGCTGGGGCCAACGTCCTGACTTTC.